This T cell receptor beta chain was observed in a study of PD-1 blockade in classical Hodgkin lymphoma. Assay used: immunoSEQ multiplex PCR; TCRdb lists only in-frame clones, some missing. The repertoire has some 48,000 clones, about 80% of them found once; the top ten carry roughly a fifth. Time point defined: cycle 4 day 1 (C4D1), after six to seven weeks of nivolumab. Each patient relapsed following autologous stem cell transplantation, and prior brentuximab vedotin exposure differed. Turning to this clone: The antigen is not known.

The CDR3 is 14 amino acids. Trimming stripped 5 bases from V and 2 bases from J, with 12 bases between. Germline V CDR1 and CDR2: SGHTA, FQGNSA. General study points: According to reports, newly diagnosed patients had lower baseline TCR diversity than healthy donors, and relapsed/refractory patients had lower baseline TCR diversity still. The CD4+ diversity rise by C4D1 was clearest in complete responders.

This receptor was taken from a human donor with classical Hodgkin lymphoma. The material sequenced was peripheral blood mononuclear cells (PBMCs), taken before the fourth cycle of nivolumab. This rearrangement joins TRBV7-2 to TRBJ1-2, with D tentatively TRBD1 (6 bases). CDR3 nucleotides: TGTGCCAGCAGCAGCTCACAGGGCAACTATGGCTACACCTTC. Protein product: CASSSSQGNYGYTF.